The 21 T cell receptor beta chains below come from one sample, sequenced in a study of blood T cell repertoires in COVID-19. The protocol was immunoSEQ multiplex PCR, while the TCRdb copy is restricted to in-frame clones and leaves out a portion. Of about 270,000 clones detected, approximately 80% appear once; the ten largest clones hold 4.1%. Sequencing was performed on peripheral blood. The receptors here all came from a woman between 50 and 59 years old with active or convalescent COVID-19.

The CDR3 loop reads CASSDRAYEQYF. The CDR3 nucleotides are TGTGCCAGCAGCGACAGAGCCTACGAGCAGTACTTC. V is TRBV5-6 and J is TRBJ2-7, with a weak D call TRBD1 (5 bases). The CDR3 consists of 12 residues. The ends were cut back, 4 bases at V and 2 bases at J, with 7 bases in the middle. Germline lookup yields CDR1 SGHDT and CDR2 YYEEEE.

The chain combines TRBV7-2 with TRBJ1-2, with D possibly being TRBD1 (6 bases). The CDR3 has 14 residues. Germline V lookup: CDR1 SGHTA, CDR2 FQGNSA. Deletions cut 5 bases from V and 4 bases from J, with 14 bases between. The CDR3 spells CASSARDRFYGYTF. The CDR3 DNA reads TGTGCCAGCAGCGCCCGAGACAGGTTCTATGGCTACACCTTC. The full variable domain, rest sourced from reference TRBV7-2 and TRBJ1-2, is GAGVSQSPSNKVTEKGKDVELRCDPISGHTALYWYRQSLGQGLEFLIYFQGNSAPDKSGLPSDRFSAERTGGSVSTLTIQRTQQEDSAVYLCASSARDRFYGYTFGSGTRLTVV.

This chain uses TRBV7-9 with TRBJ2-5; no reliable D call. The CDR3 runs to 17 residues. CDR1 SEHNR and CDR2 FQNEAQ come from the germline V gene (reference sequence). The V end lost 1 base, the J end lost 1 base, and 16 bases lay between the germline ends. Here the CDR3 DNA reads TGTGCCAGCAGCTTAGGAACAGTACGGCTGCCCCAAGAGACCCAGTACTTC. It codes for CASSLGTVRLPQETQYF. Full variable domain (rest looked up from reference TRBV7-9 and TRBJ2-5): DTGVSQNPRHKITKRGQNVTFRCDPISEHNRLYWYRQTLGQGPEFLTYFQNEAQLEKSRLLSDRFSAERPKGSFSTLEIQRTEQGDSAMYLCASSLGTVRLPQETQYFGPGTRLLVL.

CDR3 residues: CASRDSSNEKLFF. The CDR3 DNA is TGTGCCAGCAGGGACAGTTCTAATGAAAAACTGTTTTTT. The chain joins TRBV12-3 or TRBV12-4 to TRBJ1-4; possible D gene TRBD1, 6 bases. Trimming took off 6 bases at V and 3 bases at J, with 8 bases between the two ends. CDR3 length: 13 amino acids.

V usage is TRBV4-1 and J usage is TRBJ2-7; 8 nucleotides match TRBD1. There are 14 residues in the CDR3. After removal of 4 bases from V and 0 bases from J, the junction contained 2 bases not matched to a gene. Germline lookup yields CDR1 MGHRA and CDR2 YSYEKL. The CDR3 bases are TGCGCCAGCAGCCTCGGACAGGGCTCCTACGAGCAGTACTTC. The encoded protein is CASSLGQGSYEQYF.

This chain links TRBV10-3 with TRBJ2-1; TRBD1 matches 8 bases. The CDR3 runs 17 residues. Germline loops: CDR1 ENHRY, CDR2 SYGVKD. V lost 7 bases to trimming and J lost 5 bases; unmatched junction nucleotides: 16. In DNA, the CDR3 is TGTGCCATCACCAAATGGACAGGGCAGACTCTGGACAATGAGCAGTTCTTC. Its translation is CAITKWTGQTLDNEQFF.

The chain is built from TRBV27 and TRBJ1-5; TRBD1 matches at 7 bases. Trimming at V came to 6 bases and at J to 3 bases, leaving 5 bases not matched to a gene. The CDR3 consists of 14 residues. Germline V gives CDR1 MNHEY, CDR2 SMNVEV (reference sequence). CDR3 protein: CASRPGQINQPQHF. CDR3 coding DNA: TGTGCCAGCAGGCCGGGACAGATCAATCAGCCCCAGCATTTT.

This sequence joins TRBV4-2 and TRBJ2-5, with 8 bases aligning to TRBD2. Looked up from germline, CDR1 is LGHNA and CDR2 is YNFKEQ. The CDR3 is 16 residues long. Trimming at V came to 0 bases and at J to 1 base, leaving 4 bases not matched to a gene. For the CDR3, the DNA is TGTGCCAGCAGCCAAGAACTAGCGGCACTCCAAGAGACCCAGTACTTC. Translated, it gives CASSQELAALQETQYF.

The V gene is TRBV2, the J gene TRBJ1-6; tentative D call: TRBD1 (6 bases). The V end lost 7 bases, the J end lost 7 bases, and 17 bases lay between the germline ends. This CDR3 spans 15 amino acids. The germline V gene has CDR1 SNHLY and CDR2 FYNNEI. DNA of the CDR3: TGTGCCAGCACCATTTCTTCGGGACAAAATTCACCCCTCCACTTT. Its translation: CASTISSGQNSPLHF. Variable domain in full (rest from reference TRBV2 and TRBJ1-6): EPEVTQTPSHQVTQMGQEVILRCVPISNHLYFYWYRQILGQKVEFLVSFYNNEISEKSEIFDDQFSVERPDGSNFTLKIRSTKLEDSAMYFCASTISSGQNSPLHFGNGTRLTVT.

This clone was observed a single time. V usage is TRBV7-6 and J usage is TRBJ2-5; 7 bases line up with TRBD2. The CDR3 runs 16 residues. The germline V gene has CDR1 SGHVS and CDR2 FNYEAQ. J lost 5 bases, V lost 0 bases, and 9 bases had no gene match. The CDR3: CASSLAGRGSTETQYF. The CDR3 region has the DNA TGTGCCAGCAGCTTAGCTGGGCGCGGGAGTACGGAGACCCAGTACTTC.

The J gene is TRBJ2-7, the V gene TRBV4-1, with 10 bases that match TRBD1. This CDR3 comprises 16 residues. Trimming at V came to 2 bases and at J to 4 bases, leaving 8 bases not matched to a gene. Per germline, CDR1 MGHRA and CDR2 YSYEKL. The CDR3 sequence: CASSQSARTGGYEQYF. The CDR3 DNA sequence: TGCGCCAGCAGCCAATCCGCCAGGACAGGGGGGTACGAGCAGTACTTC.

V gene TRBV4-1 combines with J gene TRBJ2-1; TRBD2 matches 10 bases. CDR3 length: 16 residues. Per germline, CDR1 MGHRA and CDR2 YSYEKL. The V gene end was trimmed by 0 bases and the J gene end by 6 bases; junction bases not matched to a gene: 5. The CDR3 loop is CASSQEWWTSGNEQFF. In DNA, the CDR3 is TGCGCCAGCAGCCAAGAGTGGTGGACTAGCGGCAATGAGCAGTTCTTC.

The V and J genes are TRBV2 and TRBJ1-1; D might be TRBD1 (6 bases). The V gene lost 8 bases and the J gene lost 5 bases, with 18 bases spanning the gap. Per the germline V gene, CDR1 is SNHLY and CDR2 is FYNNEI. The CDR3 extends over 14 amino acids. The DNA for the CDR3 is TGTGCCAGCGGGGGCCCGGGTGGGGCGACTGAAGCTTTCTTT. Its protein is CASGGPGGATEAFF.

The V call is TRBV19, the J call TRBJ2-2, with TRBD1 matching over 8 bases. The CDR3 runs 14 residues. Germline CDR1 is LNHDA and CDR2 is SQIVND (reference sequence). V dropped 4 bases and J dropped 6; count of bases not matched to a gene: 4. CDR3 coding DNA: TGTGCCAGTAGTAGACAGGGGTTCCCCGGGGAGCTGTTTTTT. This sequence encodes CASSRQGFPGELFF.

The J gene is TRBJ1-3, the V gene TRBV5-1, with a possible D match to TRBD1 (5 bases). The CDR3 is made up of 17 amino acids. V lost 0 bases to trimming and J lost 10 bases, with 23 bases between them. Germline V CDR1 and CDR2: SGHRS, YFSETQ. The CDR3: CASSLGGRHDLEGTIYF. As DNA, the CDR3 is TGCGCCAGCAGCTTGGGGGGTAGGCACGACCTGGAGGGGACCATATATTTT. The complete variable domain, with remaining parts taken from reference TRBV5-1 and TRBJ1-3, reads KAGVTQTPRYLIKTRGQQVTLSCSPISGHRSVSWYQQTPGQGLQFLFEYFSETQRNKGNFPGRFSGRQFSNSRSEMNVSTLELGDSALYLCASSLGGRHDLEGTIYFGEGSWLTVV.

The genes are TRBV19 and TRBJ2-7, with D tentatively TRBD2 (5 bases). From germline, CDR1 is LNHDA and CDR2 SQIVND (reference sequence). Trimming stripped 5 bases from V and 1 base from J, with 12 bases between. The CDR3 consists of 14 residues. The CDR3 is CASSLGSASYEQYF. CDR3 nucleotide sequence: TGTGCCAGTAGTCTGGGTAGCGCTTCCTACGAGCAGTACTTC.

As to this clone: Other DNA sequences from this sample encode an identical CDR3 as well. The chain employs TRBV3-1 (or the pseudogene TRBV3-2) and TRBJ2-5; D uncertain. The CDR3 covers 13 residues. The germline CDR1 and CDR2 sequences are LGHDT and YNNKEL (reference sequence). Between the trimmed V and J ends, which lost 3 bases and 2 bases, there was a span of 7 bases. CDR3 nucleotides: TGTGCCAGCAGCCAGGGCCGTCAAGAGACCCAGTACTTC. Protein: CASSQGRQETQYF.

This clone showed up just once. The J gene is TRBJ2-7, the V gene TRBV6-2 or TRBV6-3; 8 bases fit TRBD2. V was pared by 0 bases and J by 4 bases, with 5 bases of the junction left unmatched. CDR3 size: 15 residues. Germline V CDR1 and CDR2: MNHEY, SVGEGT. CDR3 amino acids: CASSYSREGRYEQYF. CDR3 coding DNA: TGTGCCAGCAGTTACTCTCGGGAGGGCCGTTACGAGCAGTACTTC.

This clone has a single count. V usage is TRBV2 and J usage is TRBJ2-3; D unclear. Germline CDR1 is SNHLY and CDR2 is FYNNEI. V was cut by 8 bases and J by 0 bases, with 15 bases left in between. The length of the CDR3 is 15 residues. The CDR3 spells CASRPYRRSTDTQYF. The CDR3 region has the DNA TGTGCCAGCCGTCCCTACCGGAGAAGCACAGATACGCAGTATTTT.

The chain employs TRBV18 and TRBJ1-1; a possible D gene is TRBD1 (5 bases). The ends were cut back, 6 bases at V and 3 bases at J, with 14 bases in the middle. The CDR3 sequence is 14 residues long. The germline gives CDR1 KGHSH, CDR2 LQKENI. In DNA, the CDR3 is TGTGCCAGCTCCCGGGGGGAGGGCCACACTGAAGCTTTCTTT. This gives the protein CASSRGEGHTEAFF.

The chain links TRBV5-1 to TRBJ2-7; 7 bases align to TRBD1. Germline CDR1 reads SGHRS; CDR2 reads YFSETQ. V dropped 1 base and J dropped 6; count of bases not matched to a gene: 10. The CDR3 runs to 15 residues. The CDR3 region has the DNA TGCGCCAGCAGCTTGATCGTCCCGGGACAGACCGAGCAGTACTTC. Amino acid sequence: CASSLIVPGQTEQYF.